Sequencing of this TCR beta chain was carried out in a study of T cell responses to AZD1222 COVID-19 vaccine. The study, taken as a whole, reports: Scientists sampled the repertoires only once the peak T cell response had passed. As reported, nearly half of all spike-specific TCRs target variant regions that are unmutated. Donors, mostly white British, included more females; clonal diversity was possibly underestimated.

Pooling was applied to second doses at about 4 or about 12 weeks. Worth noting for this clone: Its antigen remains unidentified.

The V end lost 2 bases, the J end lost 0 bases, and 7 bases lay between the germline ends. The CDR3 covers 14 residues. CDR1 is SNHLY, CDR2 FYNNEI, per germline. Clones were read by immunoSEQ multiplex PCR, and TCRdb kept only the in-frame ones, dropping some. The sample yields 200,000 or so clones, approximately 93% seen once. The TCR comes from an adult who received the AZD1222 COVID-19 vaccine. The chain recombines TRBV2 with TRBJ1-1; D remains unclear. Sequenced material: peripheral blood, taken 28 days after the second AZD1222 dose. DNA for the CDR3: TGTGCCAGCAGTGAATGGGTGATGAACACTGAAGCTTTCTTT. It is translated as CASSEWVMNTEAFF.